The 10 T cell receptor beta chains given below trace back to one sample, sequenced in a study of shared clonotypes between healthy human individuals. Generated by immunoSEQ multiplex PCR, the TCRdb table keeps only in-frame clones and is missing some. The table lists 850,000 to 1,200,000 clones, about 80% of them singletons. The sequenced sample was memory CD4+ T cells sorted from blood. Subset reported: CD45RA-negative fraction. These receptor sequences come from a man in his late teens or twenties in good health.

V usage is TRBV11-2 and J usage is TRBJ1-6, with 7 bases matching TRBD1. The V and J ends lost 5 bases and 9 bases, in that order; junction bases with no gene match: 7. Germline assignment: CDR1 SGHAT and CDR2 FQNNGV. The length of the CDR3 is 14 residues. CDR3 DNA: TGTGCCAGCAGCCCACGGACAGGAGGTTCACCCCTCCACTTT. Encoded protein: CASSPRTGGSPLHF.

The count of this clone is one. The V gene is TRBV5-1, the J gene TRBJ2-5; no firm D call. The ends were cut back, 0 bases at V and 1 base at J, with 10 bases in the middle. The CDR3 has 15 residues. Germline V lookup: CDR1 SGHRS, CDR2 YFSETQ. CDR3 nucleotide sequence: TGCGCCAGCAGCTTGGACAGATCCTTCCAAGAGACCCAGTACTTC. This translates into CASSLDRSFQETQYF.

This clone was counted only a few times. The chain links TRBV6-6 to TRBJ2-1; a possible D gene is TRBD2 (7 bases). Germline-derived CDR1 and CDR2 are MNHNY and SVGAGI (reference sequence). The CDR3 is 16 residues long. The ends were cut back, 0 bases at V and 2 bases at J, with 11 bases in the middle. CDR3 sequence (DNA): TGTGCCAGCAGTTACTCAGGGGGGGCTGCCTACAATGAGCAGTTCTTC. Its translation is CASSYSGGAAYNEQFF.

This clone was seen a single time. The chain uses TRBV19 and TRBJ1-2; D unclear. V was trimmed by 2 bases and J by 5 bases, leaving 6 bases between them. Germline CDR1 LNHDA, CDR2 SQIVND (reference sequence). There are 12 residues in the CDR3. CDR3 DNA: TGTGCCAGTAGTATAAAGGGTTATGGCTACACCTTC. Translation gives CASSIKGYGYTF.

The count of this clone is one. The rearrangement uses TRBV29-1 and TRBJ2-2; maybe TRBD1 (6 bases). Germline V gives CDR1 SQVTM, CDR2 ANQGSEA. This CDR3 is built from 17 residues. V gave up 5 bases and J gave up 0 bases, with 19 bases separating them. The CDR3 here is CSVQLYGQTTNTGELFF. Written as DNA, the CDR3 is TGCAGCGTTCAGCTTTATGGACAGACTACGAACACCGGGGAGCTGTTTTTT.

The J gene is TRBJ1-3, the V gene TRBV7-9; D call uncertain. Trimming shortened V by 1 base and J by 4 bases, and 8 bases separated the two germline ends. Germline loops: CDR1 SEHNR, CDR2 FQNEAQ (reference sequence). The CDR3 has 14 residues. CDR3 region: CASSLGYGGNTIYF. In nucleotides, the CDR3 is TGTGCCAGCAGCTTAGGGTACGGGGGAAACACCATATATTTT.

This clone is a singleton in its sample. V and J are TRBV7-2 and TRBJ2-7; weak D call: TRBD2 (5 bases). Trimming removed 3 bases from V and 2 bases from J, with 23 bases in between. This CDR3 has 18 residues. Looked up from germline, CDR1 is SGHTA and CDR2 is FQGNSA. The CDR3 DNA is TGTGCCAGCAGCTTCGTTCCCTTTACGGACTTCCCTACCTACGAGCAGTACTTC. Its translation is CASSFVPFTDFPTYEQYF. The full variable domain, with the rest looked up from reference TRBV7-2 and TRBJ2-7, is GAGVSQSPSNKVTEKGKDVELRCDPISGHTALYWYRQSLGQGLEFLIYFQGNSAPDKSGLPSDRFSAERTGGSVSTLTIQRTQQEDSAVYLCASSFVPFTDFPTYEQYFGPGTRLTVT.

The V gene is TRBV30, the J gene TRBJ1-6; 10 bases match TRBD1. The CDR3 loop spans 13 amino acids. V lost 4 bases, J lost 10 bases, and 4 bases stayed unmatched. CDR1 is GTSNPN and CDR2 is SVGIG in the germline V gene (reference sequence). For the CDR3, the DNA is TGTGCCTGGACGGGACAGGGGAAATCACCCCTCCACTTT. This gives the protein CAWTGQGKSPLHF. The variable domain in full, with the rest retrieved from reference TRBV30 and TRBJ1-6, is SQTIHQWPATLVQPVGSPLSLECTVEGTSNPNLYWYRQAAGRGLQLLFYSVGIGQISSEVPQNLSASRPQDRQFILSSKKLLLSDSGFYLCAWTGQGKSPLHFGNGTRLTVT.

The V call is TRBV5-1, the J call TRBJ1-6; 7 nucleotides line up with TRBD1. The germline CDR1 and CDR2 sequences are SGHRS and YFSETQ. CDR3 length: 14 amino acids. Losses at the gene ends were 3 bases for V and 8 bases for J; bases not matched to a gene: 5. CDR3 residues: CASSWDSEDSPLHF. The DNA for the CDR3 is TGCGCCAGCAGCTGGGACAGCGAAGATTCACCCCTCCACTTT.

This clone was counted between two and nine times. The chain links TRBV25-1 to TRBJ1-3; possibly TRBD1 for D (5 bases). The ends were cut back, 2 bases at V and 0 bases at J, with 11 bases in the middle. The CDR3 consists of 16 residues. CDR1 is MGHDK, CDR2 SYGVNS, per germline. The CDR3 spells CASSEPGPNSGNTIYF. In DNA, the CDR3 is TGTGCCAGCAGTGAACCGGGACCGAACTCTGGAAACACCATATATTTT.